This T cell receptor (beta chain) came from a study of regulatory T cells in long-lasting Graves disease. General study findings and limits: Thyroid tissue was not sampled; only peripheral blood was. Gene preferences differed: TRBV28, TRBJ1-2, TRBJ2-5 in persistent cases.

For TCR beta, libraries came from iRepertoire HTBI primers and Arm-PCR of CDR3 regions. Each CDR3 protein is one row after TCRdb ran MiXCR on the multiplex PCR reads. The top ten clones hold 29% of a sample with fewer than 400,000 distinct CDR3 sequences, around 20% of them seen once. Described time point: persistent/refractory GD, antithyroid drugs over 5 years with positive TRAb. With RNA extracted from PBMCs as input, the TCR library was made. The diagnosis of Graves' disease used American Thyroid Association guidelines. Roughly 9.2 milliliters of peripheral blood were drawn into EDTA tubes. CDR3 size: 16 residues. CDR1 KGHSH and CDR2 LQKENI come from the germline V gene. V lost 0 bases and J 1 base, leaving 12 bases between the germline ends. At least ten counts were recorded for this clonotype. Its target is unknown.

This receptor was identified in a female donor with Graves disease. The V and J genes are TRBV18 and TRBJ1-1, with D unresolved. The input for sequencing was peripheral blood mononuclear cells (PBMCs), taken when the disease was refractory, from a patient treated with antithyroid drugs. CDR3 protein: CASSPPYPRGNTEAFF. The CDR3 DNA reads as TGTGCCAGCTCACCACCGTACCCGCGAGGGAACACTGAAGCTTTCTTT.